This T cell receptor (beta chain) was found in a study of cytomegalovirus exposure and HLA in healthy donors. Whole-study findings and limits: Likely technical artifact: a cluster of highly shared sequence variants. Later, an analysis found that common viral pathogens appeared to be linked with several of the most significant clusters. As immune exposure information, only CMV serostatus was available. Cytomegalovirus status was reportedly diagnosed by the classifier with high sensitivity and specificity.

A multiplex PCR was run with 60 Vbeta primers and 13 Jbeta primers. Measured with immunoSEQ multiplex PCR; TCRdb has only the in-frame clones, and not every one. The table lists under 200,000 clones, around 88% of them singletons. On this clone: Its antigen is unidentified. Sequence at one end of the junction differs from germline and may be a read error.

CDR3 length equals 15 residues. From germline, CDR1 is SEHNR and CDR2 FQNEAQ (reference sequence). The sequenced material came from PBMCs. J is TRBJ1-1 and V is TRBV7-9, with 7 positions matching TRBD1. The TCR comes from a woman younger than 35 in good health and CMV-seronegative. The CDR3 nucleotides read TGTTCCAGCAGCTTAGACAGGGTACGGAACACTGAAGCTTTCTTT. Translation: CSSSLDRVRNTEAFF.